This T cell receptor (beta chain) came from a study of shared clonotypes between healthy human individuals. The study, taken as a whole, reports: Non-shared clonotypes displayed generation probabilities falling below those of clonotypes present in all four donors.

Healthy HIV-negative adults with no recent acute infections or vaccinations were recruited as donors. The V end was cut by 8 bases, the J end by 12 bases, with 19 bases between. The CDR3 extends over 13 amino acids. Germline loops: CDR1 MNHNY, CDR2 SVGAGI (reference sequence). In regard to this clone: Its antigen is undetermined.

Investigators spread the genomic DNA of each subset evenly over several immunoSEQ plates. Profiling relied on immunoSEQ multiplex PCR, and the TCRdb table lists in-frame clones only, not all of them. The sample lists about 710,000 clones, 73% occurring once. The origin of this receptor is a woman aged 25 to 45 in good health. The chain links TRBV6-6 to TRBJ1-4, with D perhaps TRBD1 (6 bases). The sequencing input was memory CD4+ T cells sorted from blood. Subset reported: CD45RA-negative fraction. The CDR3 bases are TGTGCCAGCGTTCGGGGGCCAGGGGCGGAACTGTTTTTT. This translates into CASVRGPGAELFF.